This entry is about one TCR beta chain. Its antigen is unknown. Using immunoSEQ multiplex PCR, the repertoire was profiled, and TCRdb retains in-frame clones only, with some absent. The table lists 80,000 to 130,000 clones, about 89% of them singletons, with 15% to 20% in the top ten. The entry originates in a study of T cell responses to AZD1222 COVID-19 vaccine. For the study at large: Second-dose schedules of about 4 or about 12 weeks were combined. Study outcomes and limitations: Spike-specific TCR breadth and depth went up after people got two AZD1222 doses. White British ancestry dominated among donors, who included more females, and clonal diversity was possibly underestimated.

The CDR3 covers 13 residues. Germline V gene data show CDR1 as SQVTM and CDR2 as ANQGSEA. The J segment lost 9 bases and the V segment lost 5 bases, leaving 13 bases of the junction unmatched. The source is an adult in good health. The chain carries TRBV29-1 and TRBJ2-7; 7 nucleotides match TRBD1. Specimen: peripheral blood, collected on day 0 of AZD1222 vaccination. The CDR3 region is CSVSPRQGRPQYF. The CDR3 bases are TGCAGCGTTTCCCCAAGACAGGGCAGACCGCAGTACTTC.